Listed here are 23 T cell receptor beta chains from one sample, sequenced in a study of blood T cell repertoires in COVID-19. The data were produced by immunoSEQ multiplex PCR, yet TCRdb's version contains in-frame clones alone and is incomplete. This repertoire shows a few hundred thousand clones, 70% to 90% found once; its top ten account for under 15%. The sequenced sample was peripheral blood. These receptor sequences come from a woman aged 55 to 70 with acute or convalescent COVID-19.

The V call is TRBV4-3, the J call TRBJ1-3, with 10 bases identical to TRBD1. The V segment lost 5 bases and the J segment 0 bases; nucleotides outside the gene matches: 7. CDR1 and CDR2 (germline): LGHNA, YSLEER. The CDR3 is made up of 17 amino acids. This chain's CDR3 is CASSKGQGYGSGNTIYF. The CDR3 region has the DNA TGCGCCAGCAGCAAGGGACAGGGGTATGGCTCTGGAAACACCATATATTTT.

The chain recombines TRBV4-2 with TRBJ1-6; the match to TRBD1 covers 8 bases. CDR3 length: 17 residues. Looked up from germline, CDR1 is LGHNA and CDR2 is YNFKEQ. Trimming took 0 bases from V and 8 from J; bases not matched to a gene: 9. For the CDR3, the DNA is TGTGCCAGCAGCCAAGATAGGCAGGGGGCAAGGCATTCACCCCTCCACTTT. Protein: CASSQDRQGARHSPLHF.

This clone was detected once. This chain uses TRBV5-4 with TRBJ1-1; D uncertain. Germline V gene sequence: CDR1 SGHNT, CDR2 YYREEE (reference sequence). V was cut by 1 base and J by 5 bases, with 6 bases left in between. The CDR3 sequence is 12 residues long. CDR3 loop: CASSLSRTEAFF. In nucleotides, the CDR3 is TGTGCCAGCAGCTTGTCCAGGACTGAAGCTTTCTTT.

J is TRBJ2-5 and V is TRBV5-6; D is possibly TRBD2 (5 bases). This CDR3 has 12 residues. The V end was cut by 3 bases, the J end by 5 bases, with 8 bases between. Germline V CDR1 and CDR2: SGHDT, YYEEEE. The CDR3 here is CASSSGVETQYF. CDR3 sequence (DNA): TGTGCCAGCAGCTCCGGGGTGGAGACCCAGTACTTC.

J is TRBJ1-3 and V is TRBV14; no reliable D call. The CDR3 totals 14 residues. Germline V gene sequence: CDR1 SGHDN, CDR2 FVKESK. Trimming took 4 bases from V and 2 from J, leaving 9 bases between them. In DNA form, the CDR3 reads TGTGCCAGCAGCCTCAGTGCGGCTGGAAACACCATATATTTT. Protein sequence: CASSLSAAGNTIYF.

This clone was counted once. The chain couples TRBV18 to TRBJ2-7; 8 nucleotides match TRBD1. Looked up from germline, CDR1 is KGHSH and CDR2 is LQKENI. The CDR3 runs to 14 residues. The V gene end was trimmed by 5 bases and the J gene end by 7 bases; junction bases not matched to a gene: 10. The CDR3 is CASSNSGTGREQYF. The CDR3 nucleotides are TGTGCCAGCTCAAACTCCGGGACAGGTAGGGAGCAGTACTTC.

The J gene is TRBJ2-2, the V gene TRBV6-2 or TRBV6-3, with TRBD2 matching over 14 bases. V lost 6 bases and J lost 5; bases outside the gene matches: 8. CDR1 MNHEY and CDR2 SVGEGT come from the germline V gene. The CDR3 extends over 17 amino acids. CDR3 loop: CASSLSGTSGRTGELFF. CDR3 nucleotide sequence: TGTGCCAGCAGCCTTTCCGGGACTAGCGGGAGAACCGGGGAGCTGTTTTTT.

For the CDR3, the DNA is TGTGCCAGCAGTTACTCGGGAGGGGATACTGAAGCTTTCTTT. Protein sequence: CASSYSGGDTEAFF. The chain couples TRBV6-6 to TRBJ1-1, with a weak D call TRBD1 (5 bases). Trimming took 0 bases from V and 5 from J, leaving 10 bases between them. The CDR3 is 14 amino acids. Germline values: CDR1 MNHNY, CDR2 SVGAGI (reference sequence).

V is TRBV7-3 and J is TRBJ1-6; TRBD1 might be the D (5 bases). The length of the CDR3 is 16 residues. Germline V gives CDR1 SGHTA, CDR2 FQGTGA. V lost 4 bases, J lost 4 bases, and 14 bases lay in between. Written as DNA, the CDR3 is TGTGCCAGCAGCTCCAGGGCAGCGATTTATAATTCACCCCTCCACTTT. This gives the protein CASSSRAAIYNSPLHF.

The V and J genes are TRBV28 and TRBJ2-5; no clear D. This CDR3 region has 12 residues. Per germline, CDR1 MDHEN and CDR2 SYDVKM. V lost 5 bases and J lost 4, with 8 bases in between. This CDR3 is CASSPSTETQYF. CDR3 DNA: TGTGCCAGCAGTCCGAGCACAGAGACCCAGTACTTC.

This clone showed up just once. The CDR3 nucleotides are TGTGCCAGCGCAGATAGGACAGGGGCCTATGGCTACACCTTC. This sequence encodes CASADRTGAYGYTF. V gene TRBV6-5 combines with J gene TRBJ1-2, with 9 positions matching TRBD1. The CDR3 is made up of 14 amino acids. Germline V lookup: CDR1 MNHEY, CDR2 SVGAGI. V lost 8 bases and J lost 4; bases outside the gene matches: 8.

The CDR3 region is CASREGTGNNQPQHF. The CDR3 DNA sequence: TGTGCCAGCAGAGAGGGGACAGGGAACAATCAGCCCCAGCATTTT. The J gene is TRBJ1-5, the V gene TRBV6-5, with TRBD1 matching over 9 bases. The CDR3 extends over 15 amino acids. Germline V gene lookup returns CDR1 MNHEY and CDR2 SVGAGI. After removal of 6 bases from V and 3 bases from J, the junction contained 6 bases not matched to a gene.

The V call is TRBV28, the J call TRBJ1-2, with D possibly being TRBD1 (6 bases). The V end lost 8 bases, the J end lost 4 bases, and 20 bases lay between the germline ends. CDR3 length: 15 amino acids. Germline lookup yields CDR1 MDHEN and CDR2 SYDVKM. CDR3 DNA: TGTGCCAGCCTCCCCGGGGGGGCTCCCTCCTATGGCTACACCTTC. It encodes CASLPGGAPSYGYTF.

The chain links TRBV6-5 to TRBJ1-6; 10 bases agree with TRBD1. Trimming at V came to 4 bases and at J to 7 bases, leaving 4 bases not matched to a gene. Germline assignment: CDR1 MNHEY and CDR2 SVGAGI. The CDR3 totals 15 residues. For the CDR3, the DNA is TGTGCCAGCAGTTCTCCGGGACAGGGGAATTCACCCCTCCACTTT. Its protein product is CASSSPGQGNSPLHF.

The gene calls are TRBV24-1 and TRBJ2-7, with a weak D call TRBD1 (5 bases). The CDR3 spans 14 residues. The ends were cut back, 3 bases at V and 4 bases at J, with 12 bases in the middle. Germline V lookup: CDR1 KGHDR, CDR2 SFDVKD. CDR3 nucleotides: TGTGCCACCAGTGATCAGGGCCGTGGGTACGAGCAGTACTTC. Translation gives CATSDQGRGYEQYF.

CDR3 DNA sequence: TGTGCCAGCAGTTCGTCTTATAGGGAGGGCTATGGCTACACCTTC. Encoded protein: CASSSSYREGYGYTF. The chain has TRBV28 and TRBJ1-2; D remains ambiguous. CDR1 is MDHEN and CDR2 is SYDVKM in the germline V gene. Trimming removed 4 bases at V and 4 bases at J, with 16 bases between. This CDR3 has 15 residues.

The gene calls are TRBV20-1 and TRBJ1-1; D may be TRBD1 (6 bases). CDR3 length equals 11 residues. The germline V and J ends were trimmed by 6 bases and 4 bases, with 9 bases remaining between them. In germline, CDR1 is DFQATT, CDR2 SNEGSKA (reference sequence). The CDR3 coding sequence is TGCAGTGCACAGGGTATCACTGAAGCTTTCTTT. Its protein is CSAQGITEAFF.

The J gene is TRBJ1-5, the V gene TRBV19; 9 bases align to TRBD1. The V gene end was trimmed by 5 bases and the J gene end by 2 bases; junction bases not matched to a gene: 10. Looked up from germline, CDR1 is LNHDA and CDR2 is SQIVND (reference sequence). The CDR3 length is 17 residues. The CDR3 is CASSGEPWDRGNQPQHF. CDR3 nucleotide sequence: TGTGCCAGTAGTGGCGAGCCCTGGGACAGGGGCAATCAGCCCCAGCATTTT.

This rearrangement joins TRBV7-6 to TRBJ2-1, with 7 bases that match TRBD2. Germline-derived CDR1 and CDR2 are SGHVS and FNYEAQ. The CDR3 contains 15 residues. Trimming at V came to 5 bases and at J to 3 bases, leaving 7 bases not matched to a gene. The CDR3 DNA reads TGTGCCAGCAGCCGTCTAGCGGATAGCTACAATGAGCAGTTCTTC. It encodes CASSRLADSYNEQFF.

The CDR3 coding sequence is TGTGCCAGCAGCCTGGGCCTCCAGCGGGGGAACAATGAGCAGTTCTTC. This codes for CASSLGLQRGNNEQFF. This chain joins TRBV28 and TRBJ2-1; 8 bases map to TRBD2. This CDR3 spans 16 amino acids. V trimming: 6 bases; J trimming: 5 bases; junction bases outside the gene matches: 12. The germline V gene encodes CDR1 MDHEN and CDR2 SYDVKM.

Here the CDR3 reads CASSTGTGRETQYF. CDR3 coding DNA: TGTGCCAGCAGTACCGGGACAGGGCGAGAGACCCAGTACTTC. J is TRBJ2-5 and V is TRBV6-6; 9 bases are a match to TRBD1. Per germline, CDR1 MNHNY and CDR2 SVGAGI (reference sequence). This CDR3 is 14 amino acids long. V lost 5 bases, J lost 4 bases, and 5 bases stayed unmatched.

The J gene is TRBJ1-1, the V gene TRBV21-1; TRBD1, as called in the table, went unchecked against the DNA. TRBV21-1 is marked as a pseudogene. The CDR3 contains 18 residues. The CDR3 nucleotides are TGTGCCAGCAGCGTCCGGGACAGGGGAATCCCGGGGAACACTGAAGCTTTCTTT. Translating gives CASSVRDRGIPGNTEAFF.

V usage is TRBV7-9 and J usage is TRBJ2-2; TRBD2 might be the D (6 bases). With 5 bases removed from V and 5 bases from J, the gap between germline ends came to 15 bases. Looked up from germline, CDR1 is SEHNR and CDR2 is FQNEAQ (reference sequence). This CDR3 has 15 residues. CDR3 sequence reads: CASSPPGVGTGELFF. CDR3 nucleotide sequence: TGTGCCAGCAGCCCGCCGGGGGTAGGGACCGGGGAGCTGTTTTTT.